A single sample gave rise to the 20 T cell receptor beta chains below, sequenced in a study of glioma-infiltrating T cells after dendritic cell vaccination. The time point here: after dendritic cell vaccination, including at tumor progression/relapse. Some clones are missing from TCRdb's copy, which holds only in-frame ones; the method was immunoSEQ multiplex PCR. The table records about 100,000 clones, 65% to 85% of them present only once. The sample here was blood, taken after dendritic cell vaccination. The receptors stem from a human donor with glioblastoma.

J is TRBJ2-5 and V is TRBV9; D ambiguous. Trimming took 1 base from V and 4 from J, leaving 8 bases between them. Germline CDR1 reads SGDLS; CDR2 reads YYNGEE. The CDR3 length is 13 residues. The CDR3 loop is CASSVWLGETQYF. The CDR3 coding sequence is TGTGCCAGCAGCGTATGGCTTGGAGAGACCCAGTACTTC.

J is TRBJ2-5 and V is TRBV2; 9 nucleotides align to TRBD2. CDR3 length equals 16 residues. CDR1 is SNHLY, CDR2 FYNNEI, per germline. The V gene end was trimmed by 6 bases and the J gene end by 3 bases; junction bases not matched to a gene: 11. This CDR3 reads CASSASRASGKETQYF. CDR3 DNA sequence: TGTGCCAGCAGCGCCAGCCGGGCTAGCGGGAAAGAGACCCAGTACTTC.

This chain uses TRBV10-2 with TRBJ2-1; weak D call: TRBD2 (5 bases). Germline loops: CDR1 WSHSY, CDR2 SAAADI. CDR3 length: 11 residues. V dropped 5 bases and J dropped 9 bases, with 8 bases sitting between them. The CDR3: CASSFTSEQFF. The DNA for the CDR3 is TGCGCCAGCAGTTTTACTAGTGAGCAGTTCTTC.

The V gene is TRBV4-1, the J gene TRBJ2-1, with 11 bases aligning to TRBD2. The V segment lost 4 bases and the J segment 14 bases; nucleotides outside the gene matches: 16. CDR1 and CDR2 (germline): MGHRA, YSYEKL. The CDR3 spans 16 residues. CDR3 DNA sequence: TGCGCCAGCAGCCCATACCCGGGACTAGCGGAGGGGGAGGAGTTCTTC. Translation: CASSPYPGLAEGEEFF.

The chain has TRBV19 and TRBJ1-5; TRBD1 aligns across 10 bases. The CDR3 is 13 amino acids. Looked up from germline, CDR1 is LNHDA and CDR2 is SQIVND (reference sequence). Trimming at V came to 9 bases and at J to 16 bases, leaving 15 bases not matched to a gene. The DNA of the CDR3 is TGTGCCAGCTCAAAACGACAGGGGGCTCCCGGCCATTTT. Amino acid sequence: CASSKRQGAPGHF.

V usage is TRBV5-1 and J usage is TRBJ1-2; 9 nucleotides line up with TRBD1. From germline, CDR1 is SGHRS and CDR2 YFSETQ. V shed 1 base and J 6 bases; nucleotides not matched to a gene: 4. CDR3 length: 14 amino acids. CDR3 bases: TGCGCCAGCAGCTTGAAAACAGGGGGCAATGGCTACACCTTC. As protein: CASSLKTGGNGYTF.

The chain has TRBV9 and TRBJ1-3; no firm D call. This CDR3 is 14 amino acids long. Trimming pared 3 bases from V and 3 bases from J, leaving 10 bases between. The germline V gene encodes CDR1 SGDLS and CDR2 YYNGEE. CDR3 sequence: CASSADWNGNTIYF. For the CDR3, the DNA is TGTGCCAGCAGCGCCGACTGGAATGGAAACACCATATATTTT.

The chain recombines TRBV6-5 with TRBJ2-6; TRBD2 matches 7 bases. The CDR3 sequence is 15 residues long. Trimming at V came to 2 bases and at J to 2 bases, leaving 0 bases not matched to a gene. Germline V gene lookup returns CDR1 MNHEY and CDR2 SVGAGI. CDR3 region: CASSYGRAGANVLTF. The CDR3 nucleotides are TGTGCCAGCAGTTACGGGAGGGCTGGGGCCAACGTCCTGACTTTC.

The chain carries TRBV5-1 and TRBJ2-3; a possible D gene is TRBD2 (6 bases). Looked up from germline, CDR1 is SGHRS and CDR2 is YFSETQ. CDR3 length equals 17 residues. Between the trimmed V and J ends, which lost 4 bases and 2 bases, there was a span of 20 bases. The CDR3: CASSPGRASAHTDTQYF. The CDR3 region has the DNA TGCGCCAGCAGCCCGGGTCGGGCTAGCGCCCACACAGATACGCAGTATTTT.

The J gene is TRBJ2-1, the V gene TRBV10-3, with a weak D call TRBD1 (6 bases). Germline loops: CDR1 ENHRY, CDR2 SYGVKD. The CDR3 is made up of 13 amino acids. With 8 bases removed from V and 6 bases from J, the gap between germline ends came to 14 bases. In DNA form, the CDR3 reads TGTGCCATCGCACGAAAAGGGGGCAATGAGCAGTTCTTC. Its translation is CAIARKGGNEQFF.

This chain links TRBV7-3 with TRBJ2-1; D may be TRBD2 (7 bases). Deletions cut 1 base from V and 8 bases from J, with 12 bases between. Per the germline V gene, CDR1 is SGHTA and CDR2 is FQGTGA. The CDR3 spans 14 residues. The CDR3 sequence: CASSLNGGGDEQFF. CDR3 nucleotides: TGTGCCAGCAGCTTAAATGGGGGGGGCGATGAGCAGTTCTTC.

The chain couples TRBV7-9 to TRBJ1-1; D uncertain. CDR3 length equals 12 residues. V was shortened by 6 bases and J by 7 bases, with 12 bases between the two germline ends. CDR1 and CDR2 (germline): SEHNR, FQNEAQ (reference sequence). The CDR3 loop is CASRPTEGEAFF. The CDR3, as DNA: TGTGCCAGCAGACCAACAGAAGGTGAAGCTTTCTTT.

J is TRBJ2-4 and V is TRBV27; 7 nucleotides match TRBD1. Germline values: CDR1 MNHEY, CDR2 SMNVEV (reference sequence). This CDR3 has 19 amino acids. V lost 6 bases to trimming and J lost 2 bases; unmatched junction nucleotides: 19. CDR3 nucleotides: TGTGCCAGCAGCCCCTTCTACGGCAGGGGGATCGAATCCAAAAACATTCAGTACTTC. Its translation is CASSPFYGRGIESKNIQYF.

This clone was observed a few times. The CDR3, as DNA: TGCAGCGTTGAGGGGCTGGGGGCGTACCCTCCTAACTATGGCTACACCTTC. It yields the protein CSVEGLGAYPPNYGYTF. The V call is TRBV29-1, the J call TRBJ1-2, with D maybe TRBD1 (6 bases). The V and J ends lost 3 bases and 0 bases respectively, with 20 bases between them. This CDR3 is 17 amino acids long. The germline V gene encodes CDR1 SQVTM and CDR2 ANQGSEA.

The table lists this clone with a count of one. The rearrangement joins TRBV7-2 to TRBJ2-7; possible D gene TRBD1, 6 bases. This CDR3 spans 11 amino acids. Germline V lookup: CDR1 SGHTA, CDR2 FQGNSA. The V and J ends lost 4 bases and 9 bases respectively, with 10 bases between them. The CDR3 sequence is CASSSPRGQYF. In nucleotides, the CDR3 is TGTGCCAGCAGCTCCCCCAGGGGGCAGTACTTC. Combining the CDR3 with reference TRBV7-2 and TRBJ2-7 gives the whole variable domain GAGVSQSPSNKVTEKGKDVELRCDPISGHTALYWYRQSLGQGLEFLIYFQGNSAPDKSGLPSDRFSAERTGGSVSTLTIQRTQQEDSAVYLCASSSPRGQYFGPGTRLTVT.

The chain has TRBV19 and TRBJ2-3; the D gene is possibly TRBD1 (5 bases). The CDR3 totals 15 residues. V was pared by 8 bases and J by 0 bases, with 15 bases between. Germline CDR1 is LNHDA and CDR2 is SQIVND (reference sequence). CDR3 DNA sequence: TGTGCCAGTGGAACCCAGACAGCTAGCACAGATACGCAGTATTTT. Residues: CASGTQTASTDTQYF.

This clone has just a few counts. The chain couples TRBV6-6 to TRBJ1-3; weak D call: TRBD1 (5 bases). Trimming pared 8 bases from V and 0 bases from J, leaving 11 bases between. Germline V gives CDR1 MNHNY, CDR2 SVGAGI (reference sequence). There are 14 residues in the CDR3. DNA for the CDR3: TGTGCCAGCTCTCCCACAGGCTCTGGAAACACCATATATTTT. Residues: CASSPTGSGNTIYF.

The gene calls are TRBV5-1 and TRBJ1-4, with 9 positions matching TRBD1. V was clipped by 4 bases and J by 1 base; unmatched bases: 8. Germline CDR1 and CDR2: SGHRS and YFSETQ. The CDR3 is 17 amino acids. The CDR3 loop is CASSDIQGAITNEKLFF. The CDR3 DNA follows: TGCGCCAGCAGCGACATACAGGGGGCAATAACTAATGAAAAACTGTTTTTT. The full variable domain, its missing parts supplied by reference TRBV5-1 and TRBJ1-4, is KAGVTQTPRYLIKTRGQQVTLSCSPISGHRSVSWYQQTPGQGLQFLFEYFSETQRNKGNFPGRFSGRQFSNSRSEMNVSTLELGDSALYLCASSDIQGAITNEKLFFGSGTQLSVL.

The J gene is TRBJ2-5, the V gene TRBV5-1; TRBD1 is a possible D gene (6 bases). The germline gives CDR1 SGHRS, CDR2 YFSETQ. This CDR3 comprises 14 residues. V was trimmed by 0 bases and J by 6 bases, leaving 12 bases between them. CDR3 sequence reads: CASSLAIQGKTQYF. The CDR3 DNA reads as TGCGCCAGCAGCTTGGCCATCCAGGGGAAGACCCAGTACTTC.

The genes are TRBV9 and TRBJ1-5, with 9 bases fitting TRBD1. The CDR3 has 15 amino acids. V shed 3 bases and J 5 bases; nucleotides not matched to a gene: 6. Germline-derived CDR1 and CDR2 are SGDLS and YYNGEE. The CDR3 bases are TGTGCCAGCAGCGAACAGGGGGCGCGGTATCAGCCCCAGCATTTT. Protein sequence: CASSEQGARYQPQHF. The variable domain in full, completed from reference TRBV9 and TRBJ1-5, reads DSGVTQTPKHLITATGQRVTLRCSPRSGDLSVYWYQQSLDQGLQFLIQYYNGEERAKGNILERFSAQQFPDLHSELNLSSLELGDSALYFCASSEQGARYQPQHFGDGTRLSIL.